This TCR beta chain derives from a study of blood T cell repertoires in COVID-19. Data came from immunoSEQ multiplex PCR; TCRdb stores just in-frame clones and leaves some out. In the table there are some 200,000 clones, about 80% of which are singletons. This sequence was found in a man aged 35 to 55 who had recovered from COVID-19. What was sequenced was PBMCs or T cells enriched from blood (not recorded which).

CDR3 coding DNA: TGTGCCAGCTCACCCCTATCTGCAGGGAACGCTGGAAACACCATATATTTT. Protein sequence: CASSPLSAGNAGNTIYF. The rearrangement joins TRBV18 to TRBJ1-3; weak D call: TRBD1 (5 bases). V was shortened by 3 bases and J by 2 bases, with 17 bases between the two germline ends. Germline CDR1 and CDR2: KGHSH and LQKENI. The CDR3 is 17 amino acids.